This is a list of T cell receptor beta chains from one sample in a study of blood T cell repertoires in COVID-19. The method was immunoSEQ multiplex PCR; TCRdb's version includes in-frame clones alone and lacks a portion of them. Seen here are 350,000 or so clones, about 92% observed once, and the top ten hold about 18%. Sequencing was done on a sample of PBMCs or T cells enriched from blood (not recorded which). These receptors came from a woman in her twenties or thirties who had recovered from COVID-19. Both conserved end residues are part of each CDR3. A D gene is named only where the DNA matches it firmly. The size entry is marked missing in some rows and otherwise reads once, few, many or a size class.

V gene,D gene,clone size,J gene,CDR3 DNA,CDR3 protein
TRBV18,TRBD2,-,TRBJ2-7,TGTGCCAGCTCACCAGGTCCGGGACTAGCGGGAAGCCCAACCTACGAGCAGTACTTC,CASSPGPGLAGSPTYEQYF
TRBV6-5,TRBD1,-,TRBJ1-1,TGTGCCAGCAGTTACTCGACAGGGGGTGCAGGAACTGAAGCTTTCTTT,CASSYSTGGAGTEAFF
TRBV5-6,TRBD1,-,TRBJ1-4,TGTGCCAGCAGCCCCGGGACAGCGCCCGCAACTAATGAAAAACTGTTTTTT,CASSPGTAPATNEKLFF
TRBV2,TRBD1,once,TRBJ1-5,TGTGCCAGCAGTCCGACAGGGGAGTATCAGCCCCAGCATTTT,CASSPTGEYQPQHF
TRBV11-3,-,-,TRBJ2-5,TGTGCCAGCAGCTTAACACTACGATTCAGGGTCAGCGATTCAGAGACCCAGTACTTC,CASSLTLRFRVSDSETQYF
TRBV4-3,-,once,TRBJ2-5,TGCGCCAGCAGCCAAGATGGTACTAGTTATGAGACCCAGTACTTC,CASSQDGTSYETQYF
TRBV28,-,-,TRBJ1-5,TGTGCCAGCAGCCCACACACGGGGTATAGCAATCAGCCCCAGCATTTT,CASSPHTGYSNQPQHF
TRBV18,TRBD1,-,TRBJ1-5,TGTGCCAGCTCACCGGAGACAGGGGTACGTCAGCCCCAGCATTTT,CASSPETGVRQPQHF
TRBV4-1,TRBD2,once,TRBJ2-1,TGCGCCAGCAGCCAAGATCGTTGGGTTATAGCGGGAGCCTACAATGAGCAGTTCTTC,CASSQDRWVIAGAYNEQFF
TRBV7-9,-,-,TRBJ2-3,TGTGCCAGCACCCCCACCGGGATCACAGATACGCAGTATTTT,CASTPTGITDTQYF
TRBV4-3,-,-,TRBJ2-7,TGCGCCAGCAGCCAAGATAGCGGAACTAGCTCCTACGAGCAGTACTTC,CASSQDSGTSSYEQYF
TRBV19,-,-,TRBJ2-6,TGTGCCAGTAGTGCCCAGCCTCCAGGGGTCTCTGGGGCCAACGTCCTGACTTTC,CASSAQPPGVSGANVLTF
TRBV5-1,-,-,TRBJ1-1,TGCGCCAGCAGCTTGGTTGGACAAACGAACACTGAAGCTTTCTTT,CASSLVGQTNTEAFF
TRBV18,TRBD1,-,TRBJ1-4,TGTGCCAGCTCACAGGACAGGGTGGGCGAAAAACTGTTTTTT,CASSQDRVGEKLFF
TRBV28,-,-,TRBJ2-2,TGTGCCAGCCGACTACGGGCCCCTGACTATTCCGGGGAGCTGTTTTTT,CASRLRAPDYSGELFF
TRBV3-1/TRBV3-2,TRBD1,-,TRBJ1-1,TGTGCCAGCAGCCCAACACAGGGGGCGAACACTGAAGCTTTCTTT,CASSPTQGANTEAFF
TRBV6-5,TRBD1,-,TRBJ1-1,TGTGCCAGCAGTCCAAGCACAGGGGTCGCGGGGGGAGCTTTCTTT,CASSPSTGVAGGAFF
TRBV4-2,-,-,TRBJ2-1,TGTGCCAGCAGGGGACTCGCGGGATTGTACAATGAGCAGTTCTTC,CASRGLAGLYNEQFF
TRBV6-4,TRBD1,-,TRBJ1-1,TGTGCCAGCAGCGACAGGGAGGGGAACACTGAAGCTTTCTTT,CASSDREGNTEAFF
TRBV28,TRBD1,-,TRBJ1-1,TGTGCCAGCAGGGACAGGGGGAACACTGAAGCTTTCTTT,CASRDRGNTEAFF
TRBV4-2,TRBD2,-,TRBJ2-5,TGTGCCAGCAGCCAAGGGCACTGGGGGGGGCAAGAGACCCAGTACTTC,CASSQGHWGGQETQYF
TRBV29-1,-,-,TRBJ2-3,TGCAGCGTTGAAGATCGGTACAGGGATTACACAGATACGCAGTATTTT,CSVEDRYRDYTDTQYF
TRBV28,-,-,TRBJ1-2,TGTGCCAACAGCGGGACAACTAACTATGGCTACACCTTC,CANSGTTNYGYTF
TRBV18,TRBD1,-,TRBJ1-2,TGTGCCAGCTCACCTGGACAGGGTGGTGGCTACACCTTC,CASSPGQGGGYTF
TRBV5-5,TRBD1,-,TRBJ2-2,TGTGCCAGCAGCAGACAGGGGGCCCCCACCGGGGAGCTGTTTTTT,CASSRQGAPTGELFF
TRBV7-2,-,-,TRBJ1-2,TGTGCCAGCAGCTTAGGGTCCACCTCTACAGGCTATGGCTACACCTTC,CASSLGSTSTGYGYTF
TRBV7-3,-,once,TRBJ2-1,TGTGCCAGCAGCTTAGGGGAGTTAGGTGAGCAGTTCTTC,CASSLGELGEQFF
TRBV9,-,-,TRBJ1-4,TGTGCCAGCAGCGCGGGGGTAGAGGGGTATAATGAAAAACTGTTTTTT,CASSAGVEGYNEKLFF